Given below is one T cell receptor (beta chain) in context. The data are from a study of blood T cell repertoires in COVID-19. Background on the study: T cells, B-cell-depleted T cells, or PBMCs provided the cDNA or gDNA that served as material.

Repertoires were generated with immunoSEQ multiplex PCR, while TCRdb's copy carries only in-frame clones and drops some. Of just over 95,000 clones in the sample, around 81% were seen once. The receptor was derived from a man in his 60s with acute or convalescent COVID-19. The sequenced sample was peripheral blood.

The chain's CDR3 is CATGAGGNTEAFF. In DNA, the CDR3 is TGTGCCACTGGGGCAGGGGGGAACACTGAAGCTTTCTTT. The rearrangement links TRBV27 to TRBJ1-1, with 7 bases lining up with TRBD1. Germline V gives CDR1 MNHEY, CDR2 SMNVEV (reference sequence). This CDR3 region has 13 residues. The trim removed 10 bases at V and 1 base at J, leaving 6 bases unmatched.